The sequence of this T cell receptor (beta chain) was determined in a study of cytomegalovirus exposure and HLA in healthy donors. With 60 Vbeta and 13 Jbeta primers, the PCR was carried out. The data were produced by immunoSEQ multiplex PCR, yet TCRdb's version contains in-frame clones alone and is incomplete. The sample has 100,000 or so clones, approximately 80% seen once. This clone appeared a few times. The CDR3 runs to 13 residues. Germline lookup yields CDR1 GTSNPN and CDR2 SVGIG (reference sequence). Trimming left V 2 bases short and J 5 bases short, with 10 bases between. The V call is TRBV30, the J call TRBJ1-5, with D possibly TRBD1 on 6 matching bases. The sequence was obtained from a woman aged 18-29 years in good health and CMV-seronegative. The sequencing input was PBMCs. CDR3 protein: CAWSHRAHQPQHF. The CDR3 DNA sequence: TGTGCCTGGAGTCACAGGGCCCATCAGCCCCAGCATTTT.